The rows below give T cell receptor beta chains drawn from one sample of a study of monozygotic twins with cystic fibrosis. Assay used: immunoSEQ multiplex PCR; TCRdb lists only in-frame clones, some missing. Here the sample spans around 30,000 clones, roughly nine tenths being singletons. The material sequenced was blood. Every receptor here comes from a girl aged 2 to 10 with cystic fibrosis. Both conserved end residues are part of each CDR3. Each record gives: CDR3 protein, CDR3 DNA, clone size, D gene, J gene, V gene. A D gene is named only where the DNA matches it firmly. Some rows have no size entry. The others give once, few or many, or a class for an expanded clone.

CAIREGENQPQHF TGTGCCATCAGAGAGGGGGAGAATCAGCCCCAGCATTTT . . TRBJ1-5 TRBV10-3
CASSYTGDGTEAFF TGTGCCAGTAGTTATACAGGGGATGGAACTGAAGCTTTCTTT . TRBD1 TRBJ1-1 TRBV19
CASSGKESNQPQHF TGTGCCAGCAGTGGGAAGGAGAGCAATCAGCCCCAGCATTTT . . TRBJ1-5 TRBV2
CASRRTASDGYTF TGTGCCAGCAGGAGGACGGCATCAGATGGCTACACCTTC once . TRBJ1-2 TRBV5-6
CASRSLPGDNQPQHF TGTGCCAGCAGGAGCCTCCCTGGGGACAATCAGCCCCAGCATTTT . . TRBJ1-5 TRBV5-5
CASSLTGFAEAFF TGTGCCAGCAGTTTGACAGGTTTCGCTGAAGCTTTCTTT . . TRBJ1-1 TRBV27
CAIGQPSSGNTIYF TGTGCCATCGGACAGCCCAGCTCTGGAAACACCATATATTTT . . TRBJ1-3 TRBV10-3
CASNDEVQGTIMKKLFF TGTGCCAGCAATGATGAAGTACAAGGGACAATCATGAAGAAACTGTTTTTT . . TRBJ1-4 TRBV6-1
CASSVGTGHATNEKLFF TGTGCCAGCAGCGTAGGAACAGGCCATGCAACTAATGAAAAACTGTTTTTT . . TRBJ1-4 TRBV9
CASSEMGGPGELFF TGTGCCAGCAGTGAAATGGGGGGACCCGGGGAGCTGTTTTTT . . TRBJ2-2 TRBV6-1
CASSEPTGGEAFF TGTGCCAGCAGCGAGCCCACAGGGGGTGAAGCTTTCTTT . TRBD1 TRBJ1-1 TRBV6-1
CATSRDFNEKLFF TGTGCCACCAGCAGAGATTTTAATGAAAAACTGTTTTTT few . TRBJ1-4 TRBV15
CASSVAGEETQYF TGTGCCAGCAGCGTAGCTGGCGAGGAGACCCAGTACTTC . . TRBJ2-5 TRBV9
CAWRVDRAGEQYF TGTGCCTGGAGGGTCGACAGGGCCGGCGAGCAGTACTTC . TRBD1 TRBJ2-7 TRBV30
CASSLVQTGGSNTGELFF TGTGCCAGCAGCTTAGTTCAAACGGGCGGATCGAACACCGGGGAGCTGTTTTTT . . TRBJ2-2 TRBV7-6
CASSLSGNTIYF TGTGCCAGCAGCTTATCTGGAAACACCATATATTTT . . TRBJ1-3 TRBV7-9
CASSVLETTDTQYF TGTGCCAGCAGCGTACTAGAGACCACAGATACGCAGTATTTT . . TRBJ2-3 TRBV9
CASSPPLNNEQFF TGTGCCAGCAGCCCACCCCTCAACAATGAGCAGTTCTTC . . TRBJ2-1 TRBV7-3
CASSPIRVGEQYF TGTGCCAGCAGCCCGATCAGGGTGGGCGAGCAGTACTTC . . TRBJ2-7 TRBV27
CASSESPRLAGGNEQFF TGTGCCAGCAGTGAAAGCCCTAGACTAGCGGGAGGCAATGAGCAGTTCTTC . TRBD2 TRBJ2-1 TRBV2
CSVSIGEQYF TGCAGCGTCTCCATCGGGGAGCAGTACTTC . . TRBJ2-7 TRBV29-1
CASSQDRSGVSYNEQFF TGCGCCAGCAGCCAAGATCGGTCAGGTGTATCCTACAATGAGCAGTTCTTC . . TRBJ2-1 TRBV4-1
CASSLGSNEQFF TGTGCCAGCAGCTTAGGGTCCAATGAGCAGTTCTTC . . TRBJ2-1 TRBV11-3
CASSQDSQGQGASGYTF TGCGCCAGCAGCCAAGATTCTCAGGGACAGGGGGCGTCTGGCTACACCTTC . TRBD1 TRBJ1-2 TRBV4-3
CASSPPQGASVYGYTF TGTGCCAGCTCACCCCCACAGGGGGCGAGCGTTTATGGCTACACCTTC . TRBD1 TRBJ1-2 TRBV18
CAWRRGTGGYEQYF TGTGCCTGGAGGCGGGGGACAGGGGGGTACGAGCAGTACTTC . TRBD1 TRBJ2-7 TRBV30
CASSYGFGYTF TGTGCCAGCAGTTACGGGTTCGGCTACACCTTC . . TRBJ1-2 TRBV28
CASSFAGAGANVLTF TGTGCCAGCAGCTTCGCAGGGGCTGGGGCCAACGTCCTGACTTTC once . TRBJ2-6 TRBV7-2
CASSPLEEWGNYEQYF TGTGCCAGCAGTCCGCTAGAGGAGTGGGGGAACTACGAGCAGTACTTC once . TRBJ2-7 TRBV2
CASSPIWRGDTDTQYF TGTGCCAGCAGCCCTATTTGGCGGGGCGACACAGATACGCAGTATTTT . . TRBJ2-3 TRBV11-2
CASSSSARTQSTGNYGYTF TGTGCCAGCAGCTCCTCAGCCCGGACCCAGTCGACAGGGAACTATGGCTACACCTTC . TRBD1 TRBJ1-2 TRBV13
CASSLTNRGEGYTF TGTGCCAGCAGTCTCACCAACAGGGGTGAGGGCTACACCTTC . TRBD1 TRBJ1-2 TRBV28
CASSARTSGSYEQYF TGTGCCAGCAGCGCCCGGACTAGCGGGAGTTACGAGCAGTACTTC . TRBD2 TRBJ2-7 TRBV4-2
CASSLGPASTDTQYF TGTGCCAGTAGTTTGGGTCCTGCTAGCACAGATACGCAGTATTTT once . TRBJ2-3 TRBV19
CASGGTEAFF TGTGCCAGTGGGGGGACTGAAGCTTTCTTT . . TRBJ1-1 TRBV6-1
CASSARTDSYNEQFF TGTGCCAGCAGTGCGAGGACGGATTCCTACAATGAGCAGTTCTTC once . TRBJ2-1 TRBV2
CASSRTGYSYEQYF TGTGCCAGCAGCCGGACAGGGTACTCCTACGAGCAGTACTTC . TRBD1 TRBJ2-7 TRBV27
CASSSRTSGPSTDTQYF TGTGCCAGCAGCTCCCGGACTAGCGGGCCTAGCACAGATACGCAGTATTTT few TRBD2 TRBJ2-3 TRBV5-4
CATKNQGARSSYEQYF TGTGCCACCAAAAACCAGGGGGCGAGGAGCTCCTACGAGCAGTACTTC . . TRBJ2-7 TRBV21-1
CASSYYSNNYGYTF TGTGCCAGCAGTTACTACAGTAATAACTATGGCTACACCTTC . . TRBJ1-2 TRBV6-6
CAATGGMNTGELFF TGTGCCGCGACAGGGGGCATGAACACCGGGGAGCTGTTTTTT . TRBD1 TRBJ2-2 TRBV28
CASSEGLAGGETQYF TGCGCCAGCAGCGAGGGACTAGCGGGGGGAGAGACCCAGTACTTC . TRBD2 TRBJ2-5 TRBV10-2
CAISESTSGRARDEQFF TGTGCCATCAGTGAGTCGACTAGCGGGAGGGCCAGAGATGAGCAGTTCTTC . TRBD2 TRBJ2-1 TRBV10-3
CASSLARDRGYGYTF TGTGCCAGCAGCTTGGCTAGGGACAGGGGCTATGGCTACACCTTC . TRBD1 TRBJ1-2 TRBV5-6
CASSAGENGNEQFF TGTGCCAGTAGTGCGGGAGAAAATGGGAATGAGCAGTTCTTC . TRBD2 TRBJ2-1 TRBV19
CASSSGTSGVNEQFF TGTGCCAGCAGTTCGGGGACTAGCGGGGTCAATGAGCAGTTCTTC . TRBD2 TRBJ2-1 TRBV6-5
CASSSGTGSNQPQHF TGTGCCAGCAGTTCCGGGACAGGTAGCAATCAGCCCCAGCATTTT . TRBD1 TRBJ1-5 TRBV28
CSVEEVQGPYGYTF TGCAGCGTTGAAGAAGTCCAGGGCCCCTATGGCTACACCTTC . . TRBJ1-2 TRBV29-1
CASSLGLPVRYTF TGTGCCAGCAGCTTGGGACTTCCCGTCCGCTACACCTTC . . TRBJ1-2 TRBV28
CASSLELGVYNEQFF TGTGCCAGCAGCTTAGAACTAGGGGTCTACAATGAGCAGTTCTTC . . TRBJ2-1 TRBV7-7
CASSVVPGDEQYF TGTGCCAGCAGCGTAGTCCCAGGGGACGAGCAGTACTTC . . TRBJ2-7 TRBV9
CASSQEGWSGANVLTF TGCGCCAGCAGCCAAGAGGGCTGGTCTGGGGCCAACGTCCTGACTTTC . . TRBJ2-6 TRBV4-3
CASSPRDTTNEKLFF TGTGCCAGCAGCCCGAGGGACACAACTAATGAAAAACTGTTTTTT . . TRBJ1-4 TRBV7-8
CASSDSHGGSNEQFF TGTGCCAGCAGTGACTCGCATGGGGGCTCCAATGAGCAGTTCTTC once . TRBJ2-1 TRBV6-4
CASSHRQGEAFF TGTGCCAGCAGCCACAGACAGGGTGAAGCTTTCTTT . TRBD1 TRBJ1-1 TRBV14
CASSLGREGRRQYF TGTGCCAGCAGTTTGGGGAGGGAGGGTAGGCGGCAGTACTTC . TRBD2 TRBJ2-7 TRBV28
CASSTRTGTLSKNIQYF TGTGCCAGCAGCACACGGACAGGGACCTTGTCCAAAAACATTCAGTACTTC . TRBD1 TRBJ2-4 TRBV11-2
CASSQVVRTGGGTEAFF TGCGCCAGCAGCCAAGTGGTCAGGACAGGGGGAGGCACTGAAGCTTTCTTT . TRBD1 TRBJ1-1 TRBV4-3
CASSLARGGDSPLHF TGCGCCAGCAGCTTGGCCAGGGGCGGGGATTCACCCCTCCACTTT . . TRBJ1-6 TRBV5-1
CASSLTSPGRTNEKLFF TGTGCCAGTAGTCTCACCTCCCCAGGGAGAACCAATGAAAAACTGTTTTTT . . TRBJ1-4 TRBV19